This T cell receptor (beta chain) was documented in a study of shared clonotypes between healthy human individuals. Points from the study as a whole: It was anticipated that sequencing depth would influence how many clonotypes donors shared.

All donors qualified as healthy HIV-negative adults and had experienced no recent acute infections or vaccinations. The investigators split CD4+ cells into a CD45RA+ naive subset and a CD45RA-negative memory subset. Genomic DNA of each subset was evenly split across several immunoSEQ plates. The data were produced by immunoSEQ multiplex PCR, yet TCRdb's version contains in-frame clones alone and is incomplete. The sample lists roughly 1,500,000 clones; approximately 98.5% were seen once. Comments on this clone: Its antigen remains unknown.

The germline gives CDR1 KGHSH, CDR2 LQKENI. The length of the CDR3 is 15 residues. Trimming took 3 bases from V and 1 from J, leaving 12 bases between them. The sequencing input was naive CD4+ T cells sorted from blood. The subset was: CD45RA+ positively selected. The rearrangement uses TRBV18 and TRBJ1-2, with D maybe TRBD1 (6 bases). This clonotype was obtained from a man aged 30 to 45 in good health. Here the CDR3 DNA reads TGTGCCAGCTCACCCGTGGGGGCCCTTAACTATGGCTACACCTTC. Translation gives CASSPVGALNYGYTF.